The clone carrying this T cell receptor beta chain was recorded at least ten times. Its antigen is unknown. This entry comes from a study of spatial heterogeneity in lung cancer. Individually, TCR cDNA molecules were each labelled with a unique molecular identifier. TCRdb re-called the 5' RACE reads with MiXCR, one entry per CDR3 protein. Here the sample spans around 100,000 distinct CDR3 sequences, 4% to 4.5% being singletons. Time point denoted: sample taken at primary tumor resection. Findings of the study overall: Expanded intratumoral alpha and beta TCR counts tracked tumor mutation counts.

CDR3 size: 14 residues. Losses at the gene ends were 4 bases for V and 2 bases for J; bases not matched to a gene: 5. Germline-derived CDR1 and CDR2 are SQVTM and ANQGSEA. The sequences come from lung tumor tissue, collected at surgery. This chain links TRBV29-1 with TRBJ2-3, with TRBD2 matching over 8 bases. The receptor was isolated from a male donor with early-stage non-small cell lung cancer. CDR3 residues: CSVGLAGFTDTQYF. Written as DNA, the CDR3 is TGCAGCGTTGGATTAGCGGGATTCACAGATACGCAGTATTTT.